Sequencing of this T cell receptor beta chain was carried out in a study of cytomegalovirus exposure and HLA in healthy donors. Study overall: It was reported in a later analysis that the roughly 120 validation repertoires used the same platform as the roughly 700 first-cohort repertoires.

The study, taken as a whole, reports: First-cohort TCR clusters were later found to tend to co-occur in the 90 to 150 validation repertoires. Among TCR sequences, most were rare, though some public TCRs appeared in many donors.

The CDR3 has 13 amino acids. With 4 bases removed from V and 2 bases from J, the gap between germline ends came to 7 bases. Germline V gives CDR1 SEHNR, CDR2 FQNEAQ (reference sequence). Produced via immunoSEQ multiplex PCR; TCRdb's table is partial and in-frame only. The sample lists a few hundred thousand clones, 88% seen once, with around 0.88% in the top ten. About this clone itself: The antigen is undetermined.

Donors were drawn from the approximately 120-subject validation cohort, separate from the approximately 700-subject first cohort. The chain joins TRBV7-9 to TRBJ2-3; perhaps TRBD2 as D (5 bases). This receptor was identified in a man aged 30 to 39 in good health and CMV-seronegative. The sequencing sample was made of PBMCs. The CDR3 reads CASSSGNTDTQYF. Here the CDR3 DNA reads TGTGCCAGCAGCTCCGGGAACACAGATACGCAGTATTTT.